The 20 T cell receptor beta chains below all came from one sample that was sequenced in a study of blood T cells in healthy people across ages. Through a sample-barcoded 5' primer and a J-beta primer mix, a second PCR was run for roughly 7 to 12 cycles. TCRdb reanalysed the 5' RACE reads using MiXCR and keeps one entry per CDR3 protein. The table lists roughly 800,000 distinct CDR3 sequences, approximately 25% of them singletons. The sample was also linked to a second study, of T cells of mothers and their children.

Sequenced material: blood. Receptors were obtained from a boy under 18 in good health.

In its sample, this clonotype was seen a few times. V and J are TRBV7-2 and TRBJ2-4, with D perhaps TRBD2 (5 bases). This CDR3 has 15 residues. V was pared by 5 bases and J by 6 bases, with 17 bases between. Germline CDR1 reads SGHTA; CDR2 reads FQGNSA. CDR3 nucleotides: TGTGCCAGCAGCCCCCATCTCGACTACGCAAACATTCAGTACTTC. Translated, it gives CASSPHLDYANIQYF.

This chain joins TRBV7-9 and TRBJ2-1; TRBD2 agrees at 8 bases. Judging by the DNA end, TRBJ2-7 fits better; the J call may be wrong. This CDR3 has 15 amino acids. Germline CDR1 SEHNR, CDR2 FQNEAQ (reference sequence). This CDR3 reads CASSPTSGPTYEQYF. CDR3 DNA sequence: TGTGCCAGCAGCCCCACTAGCGGACCTACCTACGAGCAGTACTTC.

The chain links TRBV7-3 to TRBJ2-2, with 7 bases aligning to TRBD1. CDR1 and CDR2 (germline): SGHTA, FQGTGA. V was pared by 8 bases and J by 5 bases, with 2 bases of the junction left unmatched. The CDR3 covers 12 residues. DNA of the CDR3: TGTGCCAGCGCAGGGGGAACCGGGGAGCTGTTTTTT. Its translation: CASAGGTGELFF.

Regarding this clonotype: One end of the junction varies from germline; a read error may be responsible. The CDR3 region is CASSRTTIGDPQYF. The DNA for the CDR3 is TGTGCCAGCAGTCGAACGACGATAGGAGATCCGCAGTATTTT. The chain is built from TRBV7-9 and TRBJ2-3; D call uncertain. Germline lookup yields CDR1 SEHNR and CDR2 FQNEAQ (reference sequence). The CDR3 spans 14 residues.

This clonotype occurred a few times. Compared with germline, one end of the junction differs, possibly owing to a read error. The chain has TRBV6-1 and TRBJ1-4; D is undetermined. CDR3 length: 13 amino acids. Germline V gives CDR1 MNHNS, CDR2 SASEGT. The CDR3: CASSTATNEKLFF. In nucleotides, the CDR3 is TGTGCCAGCAGCACAGCAACCAATGAAAAACTGTTTTTT.

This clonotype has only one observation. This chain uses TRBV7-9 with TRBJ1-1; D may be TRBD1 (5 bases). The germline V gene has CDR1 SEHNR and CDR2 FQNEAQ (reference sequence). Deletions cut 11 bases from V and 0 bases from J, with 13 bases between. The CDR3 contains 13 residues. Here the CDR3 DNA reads TGTGCCTGCGGTGACAGCATGAACACTGAAGCTTTCTTT. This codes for CACGDSMNTEAFF.

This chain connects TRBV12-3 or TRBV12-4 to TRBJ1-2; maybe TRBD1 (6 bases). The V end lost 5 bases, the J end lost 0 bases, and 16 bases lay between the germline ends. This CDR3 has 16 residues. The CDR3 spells CASSPGRQDSNYGYTF. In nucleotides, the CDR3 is TGTGCCAGCAGTCCGGGACGACAGGATTCTAACTATGGCTACACCTTC.

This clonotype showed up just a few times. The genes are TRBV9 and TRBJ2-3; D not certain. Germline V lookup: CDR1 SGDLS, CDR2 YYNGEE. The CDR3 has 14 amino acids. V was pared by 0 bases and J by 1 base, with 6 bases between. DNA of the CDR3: TGTGCCAGCAGCGTAGCTTTCGGCACAGATACGCAGTATTTT. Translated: CASSVAFGTDTQYF.

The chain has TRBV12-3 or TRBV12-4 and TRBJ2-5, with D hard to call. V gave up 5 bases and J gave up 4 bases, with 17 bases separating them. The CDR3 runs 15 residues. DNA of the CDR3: TGTGCCAGCAGTCGAGGCCTCTCTACGGGAGAGACCCAGTACTTC. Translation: CASSRGLSTGETQYF.

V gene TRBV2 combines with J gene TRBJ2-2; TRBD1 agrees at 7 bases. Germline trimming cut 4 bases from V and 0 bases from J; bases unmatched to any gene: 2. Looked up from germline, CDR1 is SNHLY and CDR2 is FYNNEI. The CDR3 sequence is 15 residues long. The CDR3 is CASSVQGANTGELFF. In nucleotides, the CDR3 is TGTGCCAGCAGTGTCCAGGGGGCGAACACCGGGGAGCTGTTTTTT.

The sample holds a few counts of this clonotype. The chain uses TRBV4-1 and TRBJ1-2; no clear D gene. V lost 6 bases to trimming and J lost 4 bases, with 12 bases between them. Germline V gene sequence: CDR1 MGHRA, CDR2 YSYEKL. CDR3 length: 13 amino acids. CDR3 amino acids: CASREPSGYGYTF. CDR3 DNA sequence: TGCGCCAGCAGAGAGCCCTCGGGCTATGGCTACACCTTC.

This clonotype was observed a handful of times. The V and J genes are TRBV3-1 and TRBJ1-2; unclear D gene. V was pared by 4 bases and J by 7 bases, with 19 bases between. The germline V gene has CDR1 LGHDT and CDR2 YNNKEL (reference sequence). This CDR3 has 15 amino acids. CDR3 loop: CASSPEISDVSGYTF. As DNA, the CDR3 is TGTGCCAGCAGCCCGGAGATATCCGACGTGAGTGGCTACACCTTC.

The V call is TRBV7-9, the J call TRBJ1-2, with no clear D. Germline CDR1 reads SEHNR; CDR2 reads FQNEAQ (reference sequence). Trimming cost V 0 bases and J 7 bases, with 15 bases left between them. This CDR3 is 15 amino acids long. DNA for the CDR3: TGTGCCAGCAGCTTAGCGCTCCCTGGACTTGCTGGCTACACCTTC. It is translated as CASSLALPGLAGYTF.

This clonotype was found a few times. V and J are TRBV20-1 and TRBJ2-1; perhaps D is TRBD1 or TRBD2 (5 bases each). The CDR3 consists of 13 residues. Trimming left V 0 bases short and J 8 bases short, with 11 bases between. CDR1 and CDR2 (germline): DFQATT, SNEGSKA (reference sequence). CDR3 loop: CSARDYLGHEQFF. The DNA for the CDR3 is TGCAGTGCTAGAGATTATCTGGGACATGAGCAGTTCTTC.

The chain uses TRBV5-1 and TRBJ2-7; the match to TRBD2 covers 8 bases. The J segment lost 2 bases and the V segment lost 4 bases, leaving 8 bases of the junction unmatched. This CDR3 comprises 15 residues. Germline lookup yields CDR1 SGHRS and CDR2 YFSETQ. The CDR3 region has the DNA TGCGCCAGCAGCCGGGAGGGCAGCTACACCTACGAGCAGTACTTC. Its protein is CASSREGSYTYEQYF. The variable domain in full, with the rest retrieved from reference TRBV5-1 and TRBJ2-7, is KAGVTQTPRYLIKTRGQQVTLSCSPISGHRSVSWYQQTPGQGLQFLFEYFSETQRNKGNFPGRFSGRQFSNSRSEMNVSTLELGDSALYLCASSREGSYTYEQYFGPGTRLTVT.

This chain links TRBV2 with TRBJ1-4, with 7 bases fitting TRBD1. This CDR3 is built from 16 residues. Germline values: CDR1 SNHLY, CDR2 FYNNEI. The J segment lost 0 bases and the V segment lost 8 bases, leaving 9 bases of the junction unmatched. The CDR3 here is CASVRTGIATNEKLFF. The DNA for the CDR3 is TGTGCCAGCGTCCGGACAGGAATCGCAACTAATGAAAAACTGTTTTTT.

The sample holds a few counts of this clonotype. CDR3: CASSQELGWGTGELFF. The CDR3 DNA is TGTGCCAGCAGCCAAGAGCTAGGGTGGGGAACCGGGGAGCTGTTTTTT. This rearrangement joins TRBV4-2 to TRBJ2-2; D is undetermined. Germline lookup yields CDR1 LGHNA and CDR2 YNFKEQ. With 0 bases removed from V and 5 bases from J, the gap between germline ends came to 13 bases. The CDR3 is 16 amino acids.

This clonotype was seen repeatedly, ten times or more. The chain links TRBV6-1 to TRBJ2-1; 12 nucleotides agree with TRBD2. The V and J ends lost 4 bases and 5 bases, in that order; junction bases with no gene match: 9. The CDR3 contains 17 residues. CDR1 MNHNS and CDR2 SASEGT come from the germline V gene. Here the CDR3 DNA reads TGTGCCAGCAGTGGTCCGCTAGCGGGAGGGCAGGACAATGAGCAGTTCTTC. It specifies CASSGPLAGGQDNEQFF.

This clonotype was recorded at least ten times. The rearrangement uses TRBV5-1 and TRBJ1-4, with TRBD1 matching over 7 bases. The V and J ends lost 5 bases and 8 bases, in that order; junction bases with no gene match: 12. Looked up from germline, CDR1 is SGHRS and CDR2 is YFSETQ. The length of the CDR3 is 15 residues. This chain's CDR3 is CASSLGRGLNEKLFF. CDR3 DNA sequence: TGCGCCAGCAGTCTGGGTAGGGGGCTGAACGAAAAACTGTTTTTT.

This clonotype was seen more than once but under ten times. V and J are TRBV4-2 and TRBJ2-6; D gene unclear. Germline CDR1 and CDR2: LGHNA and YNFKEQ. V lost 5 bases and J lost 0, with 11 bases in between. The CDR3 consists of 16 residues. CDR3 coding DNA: TGTGCCAGCAGCTCACGCGCCAGCTCTGGGGCCAACGTCCTGACTTTC. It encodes CASSSRASSGANVLTF.